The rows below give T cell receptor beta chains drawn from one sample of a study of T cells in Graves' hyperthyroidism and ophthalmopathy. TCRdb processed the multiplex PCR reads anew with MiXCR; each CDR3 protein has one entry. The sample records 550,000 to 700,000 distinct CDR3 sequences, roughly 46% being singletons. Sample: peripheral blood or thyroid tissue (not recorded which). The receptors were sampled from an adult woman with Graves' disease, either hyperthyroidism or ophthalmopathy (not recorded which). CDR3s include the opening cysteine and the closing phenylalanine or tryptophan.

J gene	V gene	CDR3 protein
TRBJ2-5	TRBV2	CASSGLAYQETQYF
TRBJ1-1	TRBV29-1	CSVEESGAFF
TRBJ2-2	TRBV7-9	CASSPPGLAGGMGELFF
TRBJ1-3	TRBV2	CASTVADTIYF
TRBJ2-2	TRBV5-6	CASSLGLAGEVGELFF
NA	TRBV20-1	CSARFRLAGAHNEQFF
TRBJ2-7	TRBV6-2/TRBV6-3	CASSYRLGTVSYEQYF
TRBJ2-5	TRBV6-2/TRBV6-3	CASSYMGRETQYF
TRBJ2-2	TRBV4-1	CASSQTGVGELFF
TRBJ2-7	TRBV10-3	CAISESQMRERYEQYF
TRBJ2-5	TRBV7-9	CASSRQGFKETQYF
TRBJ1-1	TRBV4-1	CASKKPGGARGTEAFF
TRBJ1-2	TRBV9	CASSVRSSDYGYTF
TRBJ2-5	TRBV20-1	CNPSGFVAEEQETQYF
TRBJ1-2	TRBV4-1	CASSQDPGGYNYGYTF
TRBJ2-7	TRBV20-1	CSARPSGLYEQYF
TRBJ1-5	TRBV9	CASSVGGSPNQPQHF
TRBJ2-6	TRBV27	CASSFQAGANVLTF
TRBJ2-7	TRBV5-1	CASSLRGTGVGEQYF
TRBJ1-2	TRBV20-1	CSATGGRIANYGYTF
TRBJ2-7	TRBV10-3	CAISDGTESYEQYF
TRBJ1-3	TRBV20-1	CSARDLTGTGQGARGNTIYF
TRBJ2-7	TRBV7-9	CASSLRPQTYEQYF
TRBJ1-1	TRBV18	CASSPDGPKEAFF
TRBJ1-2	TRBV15	CATSRGLRGYTF
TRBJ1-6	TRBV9	CASSGAGTGRSPLHF
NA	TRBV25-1	CASSEGGQPPYEQYF
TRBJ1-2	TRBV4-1	CASSHPALNYGYTF
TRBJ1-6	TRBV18	CASSPRGDDSPLHF
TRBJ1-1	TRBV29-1	CSVARGRGNTEAFF
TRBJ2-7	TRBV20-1	CSATLVGAYEQYF
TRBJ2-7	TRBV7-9	CASSLGDYVNEQYF
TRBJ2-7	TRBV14	CASSPIRGDEQYF
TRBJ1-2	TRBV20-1	CSAKTGAGAGYTF
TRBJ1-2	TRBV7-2	CASSLAIVDNYGYTF
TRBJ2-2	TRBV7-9	CASSPRAQGAPIWGELFF
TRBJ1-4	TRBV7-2	CASSLARTSEKLFF
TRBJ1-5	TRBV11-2	CASSWDSAISPQHF
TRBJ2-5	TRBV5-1	CASSSGTNSAETQYF
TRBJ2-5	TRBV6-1	CASSRGSGSSATQYF
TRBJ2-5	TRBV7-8	CASSLGLAGGVGETQYF
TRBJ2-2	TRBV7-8	CASSRDPGANTGELFF
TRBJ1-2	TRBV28	CASSPGGGGRMGYGYTF
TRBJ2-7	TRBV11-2	CAIGGTHYSYEQYF
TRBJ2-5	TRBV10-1	CASSGDTRTQYF
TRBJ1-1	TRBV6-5	CASMWTGNTEAFF
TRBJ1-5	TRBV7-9	CASSSGQGAYSNQPQHF
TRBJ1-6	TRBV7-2	CASSYRDRGYSDNSPLHF
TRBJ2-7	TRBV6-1	CASSEGTSGRYEQYF
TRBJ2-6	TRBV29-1	CSVVAYSGANVLTF
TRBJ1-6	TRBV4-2	CASSQAMGTGDNSPLHF
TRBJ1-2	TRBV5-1	CASSPGHPNYGYTF
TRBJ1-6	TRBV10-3	CAIRESPLGSPLHF
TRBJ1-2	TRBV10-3	CASSERGARDRRGGYTF
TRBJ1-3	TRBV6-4	CASIRGGSPYGYTIYF
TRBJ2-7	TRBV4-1	CASSLQRGSWYEQYF
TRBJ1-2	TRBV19	CASSIWGYGYTF
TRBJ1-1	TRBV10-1	CASSGMIQGRGEAFF
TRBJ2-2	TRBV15	CATQARDRGFGELFF
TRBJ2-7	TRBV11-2	CASSLVGTAMEQWNF